Shown below are 5 T cell receptor beta chains from a single sample sequenced in a study of blood T cell repertoires in COVID-19. TCRdb's copy holds only in-frame clones and misses some; the assay was immunoSEQ multiplex PCR. This repertoire shows roughly 200,000 clones, roughly nine tenths found once; its top ten account for approximately 21%. Input material: peripheral blood. These receptors all stem from a man between 60 and 75 years old with active or convalescent COVID-19.

This chain links TRBV4-1 with TRBJ1-2; D gene ambiguous. Germline V CDR1 and CDR2: MGHRA, YSYEKL. The V end was cut by 2 bases, the J end by 6 bases, with 10 bases between. The CDR3 length is 13 residues. CDR3 DNA: TGCGCCAGCAGCCAATTCCCCACAGATGGCTACACCTTC. The encoded protein is CASSQFPTDGYTF.

The chain links TRBV4-2 to TRBJ2-7; 7 bases fit TRBD1. The V gene end was trimmed by 6 bases and the J gene end by 7 bases; junction bases not matched to a gene: 9. The CDR3 consists of 13 residues. Germline-derived CDR1 and CDR2 are LGHNA and YNFKEQ. CDR3 sequence: CASRGTAAREQYF. CDR3 coding DNA: TGTGCCAGCAGGGGGACAGCGGCTCGTGAGCAGTACTTC.

This clone was seen just once. This chain joins TRBV29-1 and TRBJ1-1; D is possibly TRBD1 (6 bases). The CDR3 contains 15 residues. V was cut by 6 bases and J by 2 bases, with 19 bases left in between. Germline V CDR1 and CDR2: SQVTM, ANQGSEA. For the CDR3, the DNA is TGCAGCGTCCGACCCTCTGGACAGCCCAACACTGAAGCTTTCTTT. It is translated as CSVRPSGQPNTEAFF. Together with reference TRBV29-1 and TRBJ1-1, the CDR3 gives the full variable domain: SAVISQKPSRDICQRGTSLTIQCQVDSQVTMMFWYRQQPGQSLTLIATANQGSEATYESGFVIDKFPISRPNLTFSTLTVSNMSPEDSSIYLCSVRPSGQPNTEAFFGQGTRLTVV.

The gene calls are TRBV30 and TRBJ2-7; D gene unclear. The CDR3 is made up of 12 amino acids. Germline loops: CDR1 GTSNPN, CDR2 SVGIG (reference sequence). The V end was cut by 0 bases, the J end by 3 bases, with 6 bases between. The CDR3, as DNA: TGTGCCTGGAGTGTAACCAGCTACGAGCAGTACTTC. Its translation is CAWSVTSYEQYF.

The chain couples TRBV6-5 to TRBJ2-7, with 8 nucleotides matching TRBD2. Germline V gene lookup returns CDR1 MNHEY and CDR2 SVGAGI. The CDR3 runs 14 residues. V shed 5 bases and J 2 bases; nucleotides not matched to a gene: 5. DNA for the CDR3: TGTGCCAGCAGTAGCGGGGGACTACCCTACGAGCAGTACTTC. This codes for CASSSGGLPYEQYF.